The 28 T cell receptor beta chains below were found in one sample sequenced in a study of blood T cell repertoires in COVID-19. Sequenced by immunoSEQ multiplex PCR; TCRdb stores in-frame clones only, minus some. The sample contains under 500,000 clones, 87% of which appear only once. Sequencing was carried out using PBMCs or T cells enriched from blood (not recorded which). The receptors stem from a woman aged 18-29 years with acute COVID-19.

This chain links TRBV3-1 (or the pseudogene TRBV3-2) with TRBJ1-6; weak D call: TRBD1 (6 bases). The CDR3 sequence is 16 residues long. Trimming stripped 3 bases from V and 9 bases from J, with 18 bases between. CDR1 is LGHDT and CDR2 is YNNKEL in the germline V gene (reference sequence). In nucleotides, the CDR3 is TGTGCCAGCAGCCAGGGCTTGGGGGCATCGGCTTCACCCCTCCACTTT. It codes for CASSQGLGASASPLHF.

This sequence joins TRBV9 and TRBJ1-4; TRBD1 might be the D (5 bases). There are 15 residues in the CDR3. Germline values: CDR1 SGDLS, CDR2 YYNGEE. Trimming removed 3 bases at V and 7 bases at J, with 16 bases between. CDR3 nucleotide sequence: TGTGCCAGCAGCGGGTGGGGCGGGGTCGGTGAAAAACTGTTTTTT. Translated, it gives CASSGWGGVGEKLFF.

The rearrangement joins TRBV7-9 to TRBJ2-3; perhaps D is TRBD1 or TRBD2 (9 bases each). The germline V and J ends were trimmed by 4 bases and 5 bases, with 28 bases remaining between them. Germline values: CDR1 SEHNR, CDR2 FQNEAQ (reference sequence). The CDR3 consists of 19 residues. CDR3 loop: CASSSGTGHFGREGDTQYF. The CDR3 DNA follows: TGTGCCAGCAGCTCCGGGACAGGGCACTTTGGGCGGGAGGGAGATACGCAGTATTTT.

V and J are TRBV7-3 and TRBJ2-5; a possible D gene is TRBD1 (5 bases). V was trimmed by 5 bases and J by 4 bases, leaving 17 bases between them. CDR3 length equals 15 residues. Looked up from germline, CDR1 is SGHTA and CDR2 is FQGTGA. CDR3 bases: TGTGCCAGCAGCCCCCGACAGTCCGGCCTAGAGACCCAGTACTTC. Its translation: CASSPRQSGLETQYF.

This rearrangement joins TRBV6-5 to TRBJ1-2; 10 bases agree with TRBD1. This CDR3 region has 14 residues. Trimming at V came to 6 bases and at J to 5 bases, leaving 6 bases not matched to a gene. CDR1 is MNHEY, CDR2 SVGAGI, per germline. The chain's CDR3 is CASRGTGVKYGYTF. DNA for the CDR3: TGTGCCAGCAGGGGGACAGGGGTGAAATATGGCTACACCTTC.

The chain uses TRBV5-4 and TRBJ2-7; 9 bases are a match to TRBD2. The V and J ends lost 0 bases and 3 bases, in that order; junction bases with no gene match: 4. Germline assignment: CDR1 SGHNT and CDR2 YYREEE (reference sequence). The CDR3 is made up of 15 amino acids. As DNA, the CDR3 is TGTGCCAGCAGCTTGGAGTTAGCGGGGGACTACGAGCAGTACTTC. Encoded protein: CASSLELAGDYEQYF. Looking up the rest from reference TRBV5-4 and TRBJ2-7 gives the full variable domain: ETGVTQSPTHLIKTRGQQVTLRCSSQSGHNTVSWYQQALGQGPQFIFQYYREEENGRGNFPPRFSGLQFPNYSSELNVNALELDDSALYLCASSLELAGDYEQYFGPGTRLTVT.

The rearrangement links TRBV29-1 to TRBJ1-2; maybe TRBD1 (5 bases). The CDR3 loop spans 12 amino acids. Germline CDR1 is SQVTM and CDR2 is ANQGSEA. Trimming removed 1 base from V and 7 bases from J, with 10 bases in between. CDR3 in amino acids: CSVEGLGGGYTF. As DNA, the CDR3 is TGCAGCGTTGAAGGGTTGGGGGGTGGCTACACCTTC.

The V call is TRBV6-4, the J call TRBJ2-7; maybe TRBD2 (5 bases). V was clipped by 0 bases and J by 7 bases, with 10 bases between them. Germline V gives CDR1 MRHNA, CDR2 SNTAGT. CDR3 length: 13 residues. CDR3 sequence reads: CASSDSSGREQYF. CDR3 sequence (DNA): TGTGCCAGCAGTGACTCTTCGGGGAGAGAGCAGTACTTC.

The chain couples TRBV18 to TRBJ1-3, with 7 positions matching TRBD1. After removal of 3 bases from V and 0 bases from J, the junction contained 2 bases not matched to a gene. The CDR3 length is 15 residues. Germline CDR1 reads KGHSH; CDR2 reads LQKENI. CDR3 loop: CASSPGDSSGNTIYF. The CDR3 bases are TGTGCCAGCTCACCCGGGGACAGCTCTGGAAACACCATATATTTT.

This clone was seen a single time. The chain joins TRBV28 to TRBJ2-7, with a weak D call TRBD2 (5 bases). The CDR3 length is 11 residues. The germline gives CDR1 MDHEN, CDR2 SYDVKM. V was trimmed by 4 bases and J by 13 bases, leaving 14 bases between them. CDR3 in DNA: TGTGCCAGCAGTTCCTACCGGGATATATACTTC. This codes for CASSSYRDIYF.

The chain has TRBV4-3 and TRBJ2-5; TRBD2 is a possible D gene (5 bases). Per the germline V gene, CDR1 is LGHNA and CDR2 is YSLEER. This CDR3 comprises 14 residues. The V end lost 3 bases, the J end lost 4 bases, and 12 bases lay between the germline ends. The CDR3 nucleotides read TGCGCCAGCAGCCAGCGGACTGCGGGAGAGACCCAGTACTTC. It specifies CASSQRTAGETQYF.

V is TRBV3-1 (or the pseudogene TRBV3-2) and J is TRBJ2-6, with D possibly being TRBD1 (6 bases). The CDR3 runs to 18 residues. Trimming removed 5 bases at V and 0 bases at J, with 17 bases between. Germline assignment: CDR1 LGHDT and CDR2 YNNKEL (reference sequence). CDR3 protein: CASSSPYRVASGANVLTF. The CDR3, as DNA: TGTGCCAGCAGCTCGCCTTACAGGGTTGCCTCTGGGGCCAACGTCCTGACTTTC.

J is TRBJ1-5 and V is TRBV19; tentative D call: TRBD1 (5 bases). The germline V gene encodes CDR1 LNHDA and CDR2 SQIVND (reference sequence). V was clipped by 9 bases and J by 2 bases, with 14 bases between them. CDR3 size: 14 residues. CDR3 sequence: CARTLQGRNQPQHF. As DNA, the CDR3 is TGTGCCAGAACCCTCCAGGGCCGCAATCAGCCCCAGCATTTT.

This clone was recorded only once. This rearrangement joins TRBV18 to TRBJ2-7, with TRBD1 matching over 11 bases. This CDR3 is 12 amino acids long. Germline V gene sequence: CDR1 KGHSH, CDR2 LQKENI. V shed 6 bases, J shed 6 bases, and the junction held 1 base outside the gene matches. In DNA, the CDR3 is TGTGCCAGCTCCGGGACAGGGGGCGAGCAGTACTTC. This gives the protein CASSGTGGEQYF.

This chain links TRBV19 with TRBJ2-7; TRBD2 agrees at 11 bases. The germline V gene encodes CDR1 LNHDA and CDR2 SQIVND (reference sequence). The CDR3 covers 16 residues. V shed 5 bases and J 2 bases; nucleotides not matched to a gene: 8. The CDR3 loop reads CASSRGKGLAAYEQYF. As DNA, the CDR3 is TGTGCCAGTAGTCGAGGGAAGGGACTAGCGGCCTACGAGCAGTACTTC. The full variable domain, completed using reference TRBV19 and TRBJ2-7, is DGGITQSPKYLFRKEGQNVTLSCEQNLNHDAMYWYRQDPGQGLRLIYYSQIVNDFQKGDIAEGYSVSREKKESFPLTVTSAQKNPTAFYLCASSRGKGLAAYEQYFGPGTRLTVT.

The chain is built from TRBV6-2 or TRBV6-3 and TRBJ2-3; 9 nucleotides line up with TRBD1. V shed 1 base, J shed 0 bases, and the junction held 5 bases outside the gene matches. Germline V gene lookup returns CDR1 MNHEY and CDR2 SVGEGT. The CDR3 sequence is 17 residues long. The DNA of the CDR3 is TGTGCCAGCAGTTACTTAACCGGGACAGGGAGCACAGATACGCAGTATTTT. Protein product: CASSYLTGTGSTDTQYF.

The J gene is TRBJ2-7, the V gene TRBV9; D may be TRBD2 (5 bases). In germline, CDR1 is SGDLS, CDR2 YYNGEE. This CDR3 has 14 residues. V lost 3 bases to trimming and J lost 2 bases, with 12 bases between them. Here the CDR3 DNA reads TGTGCCAGCAGCGGGAGAGGGTATGCCTACGAGCAGTACTTC. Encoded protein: CASSGRGYAYEQYF.

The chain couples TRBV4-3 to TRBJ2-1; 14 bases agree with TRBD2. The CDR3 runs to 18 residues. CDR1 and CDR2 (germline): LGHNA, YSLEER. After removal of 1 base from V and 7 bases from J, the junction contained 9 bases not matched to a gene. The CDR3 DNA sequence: TGCGCCAGCAGCCAAGCCCGTCCGGGACTAGCGGGGGTTAATGAGCAGTTCTTC. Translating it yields CASSQARPGLAGVNEQFF.

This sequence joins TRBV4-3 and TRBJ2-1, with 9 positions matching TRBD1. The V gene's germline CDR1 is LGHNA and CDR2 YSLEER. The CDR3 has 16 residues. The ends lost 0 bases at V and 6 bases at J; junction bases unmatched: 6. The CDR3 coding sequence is TGCGCCAGCAGCCAAGATCGGACAGGGGTTGGCAATGAGCAGTTCTTC. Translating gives CASSQDRTGVGNEQFF.

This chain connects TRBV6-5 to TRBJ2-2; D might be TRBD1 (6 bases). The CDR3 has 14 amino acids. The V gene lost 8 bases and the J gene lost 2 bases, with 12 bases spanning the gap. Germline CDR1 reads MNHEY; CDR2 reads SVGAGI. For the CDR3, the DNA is TGTGCCAGCGTTCAGGGGCTAAACACCGGGGAGCTGTTTTTT. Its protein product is CASVQGLNTGELFF.

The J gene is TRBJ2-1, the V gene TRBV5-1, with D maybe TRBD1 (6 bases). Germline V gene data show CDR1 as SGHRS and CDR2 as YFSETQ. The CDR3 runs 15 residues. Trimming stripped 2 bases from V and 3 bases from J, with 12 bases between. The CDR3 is CASSFTGKGYNEQFF. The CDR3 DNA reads TGCGCCAGCAGCTTTACAGGGAAGGGCTACAATGAGCAGTTCTTC.

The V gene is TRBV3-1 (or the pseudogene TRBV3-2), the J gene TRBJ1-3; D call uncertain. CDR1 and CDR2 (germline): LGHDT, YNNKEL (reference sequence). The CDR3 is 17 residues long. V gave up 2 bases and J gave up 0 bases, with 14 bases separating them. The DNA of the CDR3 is TGTGCCAGCAGCCAAAGCTCTACGAGGGCCTCTGGAAACACCATATATTTT. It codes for CASSQSSTRASGNTIYF.

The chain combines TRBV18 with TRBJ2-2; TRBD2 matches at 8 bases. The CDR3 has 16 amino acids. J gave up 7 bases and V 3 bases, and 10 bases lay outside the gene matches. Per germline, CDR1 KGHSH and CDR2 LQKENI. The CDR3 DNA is TGTGCCAGCTCACCCCCCGCGGCGGGAGGAAACGGGGAGCTGTTTTTT. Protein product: CASSPPAAGGNGELFF. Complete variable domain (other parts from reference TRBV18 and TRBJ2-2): NAGVMQNPRHLVRRRGQEARLRCSPMKGHSHVYWYRQLPEEGLKFMVYLQKENIIDESGMPKERFSAEFPKEGPSILRIQQVVRGDSAAYFCASSPPAAGGNGELFFGEGSRLTVL.

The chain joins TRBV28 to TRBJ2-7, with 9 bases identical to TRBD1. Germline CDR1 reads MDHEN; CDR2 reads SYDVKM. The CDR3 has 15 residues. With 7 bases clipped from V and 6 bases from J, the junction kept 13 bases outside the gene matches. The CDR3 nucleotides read TGTGCCAGCATCCCGCTCCCGGGACAGGGTGGCGAGCAGTACTTC. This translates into CASIPLPGQGGEQYF.

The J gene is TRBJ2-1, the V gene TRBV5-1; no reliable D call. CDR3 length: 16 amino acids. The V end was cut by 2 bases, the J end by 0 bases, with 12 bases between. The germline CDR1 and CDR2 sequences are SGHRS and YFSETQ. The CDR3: CASSLRTGVSYNEQFF. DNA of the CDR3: TGCGCCAGCAGCTTACGTACGGGTGTCTCCTACAATGAGCAGTTCTTC.

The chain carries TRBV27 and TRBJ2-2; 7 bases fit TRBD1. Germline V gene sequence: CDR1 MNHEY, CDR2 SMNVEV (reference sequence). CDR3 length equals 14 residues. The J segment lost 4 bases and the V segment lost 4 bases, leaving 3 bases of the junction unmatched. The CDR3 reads CASSSGQLTGELFF. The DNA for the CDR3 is TGTGCCAGCAGTTCGGGACAGCTCACCGGGGAGCTGTTTTTT.

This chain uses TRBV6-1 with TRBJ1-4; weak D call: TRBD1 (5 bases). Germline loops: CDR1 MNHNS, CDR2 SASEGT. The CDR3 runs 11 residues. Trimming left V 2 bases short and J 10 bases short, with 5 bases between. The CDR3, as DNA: TGTGCCAGCAGTGAACAGGGAAAACTGTTTTTT. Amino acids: CASSEQGKLFF.

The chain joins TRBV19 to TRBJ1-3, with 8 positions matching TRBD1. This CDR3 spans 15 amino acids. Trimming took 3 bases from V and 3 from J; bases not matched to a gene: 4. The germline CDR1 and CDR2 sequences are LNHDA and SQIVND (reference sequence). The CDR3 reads CASSIQTGVGNTIYF. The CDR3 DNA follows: TGTGCCAGTAGTATCCAGACAGGGGTTGGAAACACCATATATTTT.